This TCR beta chain comes out of a study of blood T cells in healthy people across ages. Approximately 9.2 milliliters was the volume of peripheral blood drawn from each donor. A J-beta primer mix and a sample-barcoded 5' primer were used in a second PCR of about 7 to 12 cycles. TCRdb used MiXCR to reprocess the 5' RACE reads, holding one entry per CDR3 protein. The sample holds about 380,000 distinct CDR3 sequences, approximately 51% seen once. This receptor was taken from a man aged 60-69 years in good health. The sequenced sample consisted of blood.

The CDR3 region has the DNA TGTGCCAGCAGCTTGTCCGGGGAGGGTTACGAGCAGTACTTC. Protein sequence: CASSLSGEGYEQYF. This rearrangement joins TRBV5-8 to TRBJ2-5; 7 bases fit TRBD2. The DNA end is a closer match to TRBJ2-7, so the J assignment may be wrong. The CDR3 extends over 14 amino acids. Germline values: CDR1 SGHTS, CDR2 YDEGEE.